The source of this T cell receptor (beta chain) is a study of neurological immune-mediated disorders. Study-level information: The approximately 34 multiple sclerosis patients comprised around 30 relapsing-remitting and 3 secondary progressive cases.

A 10-nucleotide random UMI tagged transcripts in template-switch 5'RACE cDNA synthesis. Via MiXCR, TCRdb re-called the 5' RACE reads, giving one row per CDR3 protein. The table includes under 70,000 distinct CDR3 sequences, 3% to 4.5% detected once. For this clonotype: The antigen is not known.

Points from the study as a whole: The multiple sclerosis repertoire cluster had no association with any clinical or MRI feature.

The junction had 11 bases not matched to a gene; V was cut back by 6 bases and J by 4 bases. The CDR3 runs to 15 residues. The germline gives CDR1 DFQATT, CDR2 SNEGSKA (reference sequence). This TCR came from a woman aged 25-40 years with multiple sclerosis. The chain recombines TRBV20-1 with TRBJ2-3; 9 nucleotides line up with TRBD2. Specimen: PBMCs. CDR3 region: CSARPPSGMADTQYF. The CDR3 DNA reads as TGCAGTGCCAGACCACCTAGCGGGATGGCAGATACGCAGTATTTT.